This TCR beta chain appears in the sequencing data of a study of PD-L1 blockade in urothelial cancer (dated by TCRdb to about 2017). Broadly, across the study: All patients started therapy in about 2014 and received atezolizumab 1,200 mg intravenously every 3 weeks. The study was an exploratory multi-omic analysis of somatic, immune and clinical correlates of response to PD-L1 blockade with atezolizumab in urothelial cancer. Under 10 patients achieved durable clinical benefit and around 19 did not. Whole exome sequencing and RNA sequencing of pretreatment tumors were performed alongside TCR sequencing in the same patients. Blood samples were analyzed 3 weeks after the start of treatment (second dose) and 6 weeks after the start of treatment. About 85% of the 29 patients were identified as males with urothelial cancer of bladder origin, and a prior smoking history was reported by 18 of 29 patients. Progression-free survival longer than 6 months counted as durable clinical benefit, and TCR features were additionally tested against both progression-free and overall survival. Just over 28 patients had pretreatment blood TCR-seq, around 24 had at least one posttreatment blood collection, and around 24 had tumor TCR-seq. TCR sequencing covered pretreatment tumor samples and matched, serially collected peripheral blood taken before and after atezolizumab treatment. Patients had an ECOG performance status of 0 or 1 and had received between 0 and 3 prior chemotherapy regimens. Blood samples gave median yields of around 150,000 T cells and 83,000 or so unique TCRs, along with a median clonality of 0.080. What the research found in general, with its limitations: Because the sample size was small (n of about 29) and many exploratory analyses were performed, the results are intended to be hypothesis-generating. A pretreatment peripheral blood TCR clonality below the median was linked to improved progression-free and overall survival. Among patients with durable benefit, tumor-associated TCR clones showed greater expansion in peripheral blood 3 weeks after treatment started (n = 22, p = 0.022).

Notes on this clone: It has no known antigen specificity. No much larger clonotype is one base removed from it; base qualities were not supplied.

A total of some 30 patients with locally advanced or metastatic urothelial carcinoma, treated at Memorial Sloan Kettering on a trial protocol, made up the cohort. Peripheral blood mononuclear cells were collected pretreatment and during treatment, with between 1 and 8 total time points obtained per patient. The Qiagen DNeasy Blood extraction kit was used to purify genomic DNA from total PBMCs and from tumor samples. PBMCs were collected pretreatment and during treatment and were isolated and stored as previously described. Synthetic TCR analog templates were spiked into each PCR to estimate absolute template abundance from read counts. The immunoSEQ assay was used to amplify TCRbeta CDR3 regions from genomic DNA with bias-controlled V and J gene primers. Sequencing of rearranged TCRbeta segments was performed at approximately 20X coverage. From the authors' description of their analysis: Clustering was used to correct sequencing errors, and CDR3s were annotated against IMGT so that V, D and J genes could be assigned. Out-of-frame and stop-codon sequences were excluded, and only productive TCRbeta rearrangements were used in downstream analyses. Clonality was computed as one minus Shannon entropy normalized by the log of the number of unique productive sequences. Clones differing between time points or between blood and tumor were identified using Fisher's exact test with Benjamini-Hochberg correction, with an adjusted p below 0.01 applied as the threshold. The immuneACCESS repertoire file appears here via TCRdb, limited to in-frame rearrangements. These files lack a portion of the clones; in checked studies, under half of the deficit traces to unresolved V genes, and the cause of the others is not known. V, J and clone size derive from that table, while D and trimming were established from the DNA sequence. Counted in this sample were roughly 50,000 clones; 70% to 80% of them appeared once. Clones ranked in the top ten supply approximately 4% of the sample.

The cysteine opens and the phenylalanine closes a CDR3 of 14 amino acids. Only CDR3 DNA is held: 42 bases, read in frame from base 1. The V and J ends are trimmed by 3 bases and 2 bases, leaving 9 bases between them. The germline V gene (reference sequence) provides CDR1 LNHDA and CDR2 SQIVND. This sample comprised PBMCs, obtained around atezolizumab (anti-PD-L1) treatment. The chain was built from TRBV19 and TRBJ2-3; TRBD1 is possibly the D segment (6 matching bases). The TCR was taken from a man aged 70 or older with urothelial cancer. The CDR3 corresponds to CASSIGDITDTQYF. The sequenced DNA is TGTGCCAGTAGTATTGGGGACATCACAGATACGCAGTATTTT.